What follows are 30 T cell receptor beta chains derived from one specimen sequenced in a study of cytomegalovirus exposure and HLA in healthy donors. A multiplex PCR was run with 60 Vbeta primers and 13 Jbeta primers. Data came from immunoSEQ multiplex PCR; TCRdb stores just in-frame clones and leaves some out. Here the sample spans some 190,000 clones, around 77% being singletons. The specimen sequenced was PBMCs. These TCRs come from a woman younger than 30 in good health and CMV-seronegative.

This clone appeared once. The J gene is TRBJ1-1, the V gene TRBV11-2; 9 bases line up with TRBD1. The junction had 8 bases not matched to a gene; V was cut back by 3 bases and J by 9 bases. The CDR3 consists of 14 residues. Germline V gene data show CDR1 as SGHAT and CDR2 as FQNNGV. CDR3 amino acids: CASSLDAGTGKAFF. The DNA of the CDR3 is TGTGCCAGCAGCTTGGACGCCGGGACAGGGAAAGCTTTCTTT.

The genes are TRBV11-1 and TRBJ2-5, with 8 bases matching TRBD1. V shed 6 bases, J shed 8 bases, and the junction held 8 bases outside the gene matches. Germline CDR1 is SGHAT and CDR2 is FQDESV (reference sequence). The CDR3 is 13 residues long. CDR3 sequence reads: CASRLPGGSTQYF. Written as DNA, the CDR3 is TGTGCCAGCAGACTCCCAGGGGGCTCAACCCAGTACTTC.

This chain's CDR3 is CASTDREVGELFF. The CDR3 nucleotides read TGCGCCAGCACCGACCGGGAGGTCGGGGAGCTGTTTTTT. The chain carries TRBV5-1 and TRBJ2-2; 7 nucleotides align to TRBD2. Trimming at V came to 6 bases and at J to 7 bases, leaving 6 bases not matched to a gene. This CDR3 region has 13 residues. The germline V gene has CDR1 SGHRS and CDR2 YFSETQ.

This clone was seen more than once but under ten times. The chain links TRBV6-1 to TRBJ1-3; D possibly corresponds to TRBD1 (5 bases). This CDR3 region has 15 residues. CDR1 is MNHNS and CDR2 is SASEGT in the germline V gene. Trimming stripped 6 bases from V and 0 bases from J, with 12 bases between. The DNA for the CDR3 is TGTGCCAGCAGCACACAGGTGGGCTCTGGAAACACCATATATTTT. Translation gives CASSTQVGSGNTIYF.

This clone was counted a single time. The chain is built from TRBV14 and TRBJ2-1; possibly TRBD2 for D (7 bases). The CDR3 is 17 residues long. The V end was cut by 3 bases, the J end by 6 bases, with 21 bases between. From germline, CDR1 is SGHDN and CDR2 FVKESK. The CDR3 DNA reads as TGTGCCAGCAGCCACAACCTAGGGGGAGGGCCGGGCAATGAGCAGTTCTTC. Amino acid sequence: CASSHNLGGGPGNEQFF.

The chain carries TRBV7-9 and TRBJ2-5; 7 bases agree with TRBD1. CDR3 length: 15 residues. V was pared by 5 bases and J by 0 bases, with 6 bases of the junction left unmatched. Looked up from germline, CDR1 is SEHNR and CDR2 is FQNEAQ (reference sequence). The CDR3 region is CASSRYQGDQETQYF. CDR3 DNA: TGTGCCAGCAGCCGTTATCAGGGGGACCAAGAGACCCAGTACTTC.

The CDR3 spells CASSPGTTNTGELFF. The CDR3, as DNA: TGTGCCAGCAGTCCCGGGACAACGAACACCGGGGAGCTGTTTTTT. The chain couples TRBV7-8 to TRBJ2-2; a possible D gene is TRBD1 (6 bases). CDR1 SGHVS and CDR2 FQNEAQ come from the germline V gene. The CDR3 runs 15 residues. Trimming shortened V by 6 bases and J by 0 bases, and 11 bases separated the two germline ends.

The chain employs TRBV28 and TRBJ2-7, with 7 bases identical to TRBD2. CDR1 is MDHEN, CDR2 SYDVKM, per germline. This CDR3 comprises 14 residues. Germline trimming cut 1 base from V and 6 bases from J; bases unmatched to any gene: 6. DNA for the CDR3: TGTGCCAGCAGTTTATCCCCCGGACTAGGCGAGCAGTACTTC. Translated: CASSLSPGLGEQYF.

The V gene is TRBV5-6, the J gene TRBJ2-3; 12 positions match TRBD2. This CDR3 spans 17 amino acids. CDR1 is SGHDT and CDR2 is YYEEEE in the germline V gene. Losses at the gene ends were 2 bases for V and 2 bases for J; bases not matched to a gene: 6. CDR3 in amino acids: CASSFGLAGGDTDTQYF. The CDR3 DNA sequence: TGTGCCAGCAGCTTTGGTCTAGCGGGGGGGGACACAGATACGCAGTATTTT.

This chain links TRBV11-2 with TRBJ1-1; D gene unclear. V was shortened by 5 bases and J by 4 bases, with 14 bases between the two germline ends. This CDR3 contains 14 residues. In germline, CDR1 is SGHAT, CDR2 FQNNGV. The CDR3 loop reads CASSLGGRSTEAFF. CDR3 coding DNA: TGTGCCAGCAGCCTAGGTGGTCGGAGCACTGAAGCTTTCTTT.

The V call is TRBV5-6, the J call TRBJ1-3; tentatively, D is TRBD1 (6 bases). CDR3 size: 15 residues. CDR1 SGHDT and CDR2 YYEEEE come from the germline V gene. V dropped 5 bases and J dropped 0 bases, with 12 bases sitting between them. CDR3 sequence (DNA): TGTGCCAGCAGGGCCAGGGGTTACTCTGGAAACACCATATATTTT. Amino acid sequence: CASRARGYSGNTIYF.

This chain links TRBV28 with TRBJ1-2; 11 bases match TRBD1. This CDR3 is built from 15 residues. Germline V CDR1 and CDR2: MDHEN, SYDVKM. V was pared by 6 bases and J by 2 bases, with 5 bases of the junction left unmatched. The CDR3 nucleotides are TGTGCCAGCAGGGACAGGGGGCAAACAAACTATGGCTACACCTTC. Translating it yields CASRDRGQTNYGYTF.

This chain links TRBV18 with TRBJ1-1; weak D call: TRBD1 (5 bases). Trimming pared 3 bases from V and 1 base from J, leaving 12 bases between. Germline V CDR1 and CDR2: KGHSH, LQKENI. The length of the CDR3 is 15 residues. The CDR3 DNA sequence: TGTGCCAGCTCACCGGGGGGAATCGGGAACACTGAAGCTTTCTTT. Translation gives CASSPGGIGNTEAFF.

This sequence joins TRBV7-9 and TRBJ2-3; 9 positions match TRBD1. Germline V gene lookup returns CDR1 SEHNR and CDR2 FQNEAQ (reference sequence). The CDR3 loop spans 18 amino acids. With 4 bases clipped from V and 3 bases from J, the junction kept 14 bases outside the gene matches. The CDR3 DNA reads TGTGCCAGCAGCTCGCCCTATCAACGACAGGGGGGTACAGATACGCAGTATTTT. Its protein product is CASSSPYQRQGGTDTQYF.

J is TRBJ2-1 and V is TRBV7-3; 10 bases are shared with TRBD2. The CDR3 runs 18 residues. Germline V lookup: CDR1 SGHTA, CDR2 FQGTGA. The V gene end was trimmed by 5 bases and the J gene end by 0 bases; junction bases not matched to a gene: 10. This chain's CDR3 is CASSPRLAGERSYNEQFF. The CDR3 nucleotides read TGTGCCAGCAGCCCCCGCCTAGCGGGGGAACGCTCCTACAATGAGCAGTTCTTC.

The rearrangement joins TRBV18 to TRBJ2-4; tentatively, D is TRBD1 (6 bases). CDR3 length: 14 residues. With 3 bases removed from V and 1 base from J, the gap between germline ends came to 7 bases. Germline assignment: CDR1 KGHSH and CDR2 LQKENI. The CDR3 DNA is TGTGCCAGCTCACCCGACAGGGCCAAAAACATTCAGTACTTC. It translates to CASSPDRAKNIQYF.

The chain has TRBV19 and TRBJ1-1, with a tentative D call TRBD1 (6 bases). The CDR3 totals 14 residues. V lost 7 bases to trimming and J lost 1 base, with 13 bases between them. From germline, CDR1 is LNHDA and CDR2 SQIVND (reference sequence). In DNA form, the CDR3 reads TGTGCCAGTACCTCTGGCAGGGGGAACACTGAAGCTTTCTTT. Residues: CASTSGRGNTEAFF.

The V call is TRBV6-5, the J call TRBJ2-7, with a weak D call TRBD2 (5 bases). CDR3 length: 12 amino acids. The V and J ends lost 5 bases and 3 bases respectively, with 8 bases between them. CDR1 MNHEY and CDR2 SVGAGI come from the germline V gene. CDR3 coding DNA: TGTGCCAGCAGTACGGAGGACTACGAGCAGTACTTC. This translates into CASSTEDYEQYF.

The chain links TRBV5-6 to TRBJ2-7; possibly TRBD1 for D (6 bases). This CDR3 has 13 residues. Germline CDR1 SGHDT, CDR2 YYEEEE. Trimming removed 4 bases from V and 1 base from J, with 9 bases in between. In DNA form, the CDR3 reads TGTGCCAGCAGCGACAGGCTTTCCTACGAGCAGTACTTC. Its protein is CASSDRLSYEQYF.

V gene TRBV20-1 combines with J gene TRBJ1-3, with TRBD1 matching 9 bases. The ends lost 2 bases at V and 14 bases at J; junction bases unmatched: 4. Germline V gene sequence: CDR1 DFQATT, CDR2 SNEGSKA (reference sequence). The CDR3 covers 11 residues. The CDR3 sequence: CSARHTGGLYF. As DNA, the CDR3 is TGCAGTGCTAGACATACAGGGGGCCTATATTTT.

The chain employs TRBV10-3 and TRBJ1-5; D unclear. The CDR3 extends over 14 amino acids. The germline V and J ends were trimmed by 1 base and 2 bases, with 6 bases remaining between them. Germline V lookup: CDR1 ENHRY, CDR2 SYGVKD. The CDR3 nucleotides are TGTGCCATCAGTGAGTGGCAGGGCAATCAGCCCCAGCATTTT. Encoded protein: CAISEWQGNQPQHF.

The chain is built from TRBV5-6 and TRBJ2-7; a possible D gene is TRBD2 (6 bases). The V gene's germline CDR1 is SGHDT and CDR2 YYEEEE. Trimming pared 4 bases from V and 2 bases from J, leaving 16 bases between. This CDR3 has 15 residues. The CDR3 spells CASSPGAGAAYEQYF. The CDR3 DNA follows: TGTGCCAGCAGCCCAGGAGCGGGCGCGGCCTACGAGCAGTACTTC. The full variable domain, its missing parts supplied by reference TRBV5-6 and TRBJ2-7, is DAGVTQSPTHLIKTRGQQVTLRCSPKSGHDTVSWYQQALGQGPQFIFQYYEEEERQRGNFPDRFSGHQFPNYSSELNVNALLLGDSALYLCASSPGAGAAYEQYFGPGTRLTVT.

The chain employs TRBV19 and TRBJ2-7, with 10 bases matching TRBD1. Germline assignment: CDR1 LNHDA and CDR2 SQIVND (reference sequence). Trimming cost V 10 bases and J 1 base; bases outside gene matches: 13. The CDR3 consists of 16 residues. The CDR3 reads CATSDPRDRGSYEQYF. The CDR3, as DNA: TGTGCCACCTCAGATCCCCGGGACAGGGGTTCCTACGAGCAGTACTTC.

The sample holds a few counts of this clone. The chain has TRBV13 and TRBJ2-3; 12 bases map to TRBD2. Germline values: CDR1 PRHDT, CDR2 FYEKMQ (reference sequence). V shed 4 bases and J 6 bases; nucleotides not matched to a gene: 2. This CDR3 has 14 residues. The CDR3 DNA reads as TGTGCCAGCAGCTCAGGGACTAGCGGGGATACGCAGTATTTT. As protein: CASSSGTSGDTQYF.

This clone has a single count. The rearrangement joins TRBV9 to TRBJ2-1; D possibly corresponds to TRBD2 (6 bases). CDR1 is SGDLS, CDR2 YYNGEE, per germline. Trimming left V 4 bases short and J 0 bases short, with 17 bases between. The CDR3 runs 17 residues. The CDR3 is CASSPRTTESSYNEQFF. The CDR3 DNA is TGTGCCAGCAGCCCTCGGACTACCGAGAGCTCCTACAATGAGCAGTTCTTC.

V and J are TRBV5-1 and TRBJ2-1; D possibly corresponds to TRBD2 (6 bases). Germline assignment: CDR1 SGHRS and CDR2 YFSETQ. The length of the CDR3 is 17 residues. V was trimmed by 1 base and J by 8 bases, leaving 22 bases between them. The CDR3 DNA is TGCGCCAGCAGCTTGTTTGGAGCGGCCTCGGGGGTCTATGAGCAGTTCTTC. It yields the protein CASSLFGAASGVYEQFF.

The chain carries TRBV15 and TRBJ2-7, with D possibly being TRBD1 (6 bases). Trimming took 6 bases from V and 0 from J, leaving 9 bases between them. The CDR3 has 13 amino acids. CDR1 and CDR2 (germline): LNHNV, YYDKDF (reference sequence). The DNA of the CDR3 is TGTGCCACCAGGGACAGCAACTCCTACGAGCAGTACTTC. Its translation: CATRDSNSYEQYF.

In nucleotides, the CDR3 is TGTGCCAGCAGTGACCCCGCAGAACCCTATGGCTACACCTTC. Amino acids: CASSDPAEPYGYTF. This chain joins TRBV6-4 and TRBJ1-2, with no clear D. This CDR3 has 14 residues. Germline lookup yields CDR1 MRHNA and CDR2 SNTAGT. The V gene lost 2 bases and the J gene lost 4 bases, with 11 bases spanning the gap.

This clone was recorded once. This chain links TRBV28 with TRBJ1-1, with D perhaps TRBD1 (5 bases). The germline V and J ends were trimmed by 8 bases and 5 bases, with 18 bases remaining between them. This CDR3 has 14 amino acids. Germline V lookup: CDR1 MDHEN, CDR2 SYDVKM. As DNA, the CDR3 is TGTGCCAGCTTAGACCACACCAGGGTAACTGAAGCTTTCTTT. This translates into CASLDHTRVTEAFF. The variable domain in full, completed from reference TRBV28 and TRBJ1-1, reads DVKVTQSSRYLVKRTGEKVFLECVQDMDHENMFWYRQDPGLGLRLIYFSYDVKMKEKGDIPEGYSVSREKKERFSLILESASTNQTSMYLCASLDHTRVTEAFFGQGTRLTVV.

This chain joins TRBV2 and TRBJ1-4; 9 bases fit TRBD1. Germline V lookup: CDR1 SNHLY, CDR2 FYNNEI. The CDR3 runs to 16 residues. V dropped 3 bases and J dropped 5; count of bases not matched to a gene: 7. CDR3 amino acids: CASSDIRQGGNEKLFF. The CDR3 DNA sequence: TGTGCCAGCAGTGATATTAGACAGGGGGGGAATGAAAAACTGTTTTTT.